This T cell receptor (beta chain) was profiled in a study of OX40 agonist ivuxolimab in advanced cancers. Study information: Head and neck, renal cell, melanoma or hepatocellular carcinoma were the cancers that dose-escalation patients had. Study-level findings and limits: Low levels of normalized T-cell clonal expansion also appeared in some nonresponders. Doses of 0.1 to 3.0 mg/kg were accompanied by clonal expansion of CD4+ and CD8+ blood T cells by week 6.

About this clone: Antigen unknown.

The CDR3 sequence is 14 residues long. Trimming removed 2 bases at V and 2 bases at J, with 12 bases between. Germline-derived CDR1 and CDR2 are GTSNPN and SVGIG (reference sequence). Profiling relied on immunoSEQ multiplex PCR, and the TCRdb table lists in-frame clones only, not all of them. The sample includes tens of thousands of clones, over 75% seen only once; the top ten take around 0.38%. The V and J genes are TRBV30 and TRBJ1-1; D perhaps matches TRBD1 (6 bases). The clonotype was recovered from an adult with an advanced solid tumor such as melanoma, head and neck, liver or kidney cancer. The sample in question was CD4+ or CD8+ T cells sorted from blood, obtained in a trial of the OX40 agonist ivuxolimab. DNA for the CDR3: TGTGCCTGGAGTCCCGGGACACCCAACACTGAAGCTTTCTTT. Amino acid sequence: CAWSPGTPNTEAFF.